These 25 T cell receptor beta chains originate from one sample sequenced in a study of OX40 agonist ivuxolimab in advanced cancers. TCRdb's copy holds only in-frame clones and misses some; the assay was immunoSEQ multiplex PCR. The sample holds just over 90,000 clones, 92% seen once. Sequencing used CD4+ or CD8+ T cells sorted from blood, obtained in a trial of the OX40 agonist ivuxolimab. These receptors all come from an adult with an advanced solid tumor such as melanoma, head and neck, liver or kidney cancer.

The rearrangement uses TRBV5-1 and TRBJ2-3; D gene ambiguous. In germline, CDR1 is SGHRS, CDR2 YFSETQ. The V and J ends lost 0 bases and 2 bases respectively, with 7 bases between them. CDR3 length: 14 residues. CDR3 in amino acids: CASSLVRFTDTQYF. The CDR3, as DNA: TGCGCCAGCAGCTTGGTTCGTTTCACAGATACGCAGTATTTT.

The J gene is TRBJ2-7, the V gene TRBV27; D perhaps matches TRBD1 (5 bases). V was cut by 8 bases and J by 4 bases, with 21 bases left in between. The CDR3 runs to 15 residues. Germline-derived CDR1 and CDR2 are MNHEY and SMNVEV (reference sequence). The chain's CDR3 is CASYPVGALGYEQYF. CDR3 sequence (DNA): TGTGCCAGCTATCCGGTAGGGGCCCTCGGTTACGAGCAGTACTTC.

J is TRBJ2-7 and V is TRBV4-1; D is possibly TRBD1 (5 bases). Germline CDR1 and CDR2: MGHRA and YSYEKL. V was clipped by 6 bases and J by 2 bases, with 14 bases between them. This CDR3 is built from 14 residues. CDR3 residues: CASRPAQGPYEQYF. As DNA, the CDR3 is TGCGCCAGCAGACCGGCCCAGGGCCCCTACGAGCAGTACTTC.

The V and J genes are TRBV11-3 and TRBJ2-2; TRBD1 is a possible D gene (5 bases). The length of the CDR3 is 13 residues. Germline V CDR1 and CDR2: SGHNT, YENEEA. V lost 5 bases and J 4 bases, leaving 8 bases between the germline ends. The DNA of the CDR3 is TGTGCCAGCAGCCCAGGGCTCACCGGGGAGCTGTTTTTT. As protein: CASSPGLTGELFF.

The rearrangement joins TRBV11-3 to TRBJ2-1; D is undetermined. CDR1 is SGHNT, CDR2 YENEEA, per germline. The CDR3 length is 12 residues. V gave up 0 bases and J gave up 7 bases, with 4 bases separating them. The CDR3 DNA follows: TGTGCCAGCAGCTTAGATCGGAATGAGCAGTTCTTC. This codes for CASSLDRNEQFF. The variable domain in full, completed from reference TRBV11-3 and TRBJ2-1, reads EAGVVQSPRYKIIEKKQPVAFWCNPISGHNTLYWYLQNLGQGPELLIRYENEEAVDDSQLPKDRFSAERLKGVDSTLKIQPAELGDSAVYLCASSLDRNEQFFGPGTRLTVL.

The chain is built from TRBV4-3 and TRBJ2-3; either TRBD1 or TRBD2 may supply D (6 bases each). CDR1 and CDR2 (germline): LGHNA, YSLEER. V lost 3 bases and J lost 2, with 18 bases in between. This CDR3 region has 17 residues. Here the CDR3 reads CASSHSRTGGDTDTQYF. CDR3 sequence (DNA): TGCGCCAGCAGCCACTCAAGGACCGGGGGCGACACAGATACGCAGTATTTT.

This chain uses TRBV7-9 with TRBJ2-2; D is perhaps TRBD1 (6 bases). Germline CDR1 SEHNR, CDR2 FQNEAQ (reference sequence). The V gene lost 2 bases and the J gene lost 2 bases, with 15 bases spanning the gap. This CDR3 region has 17 residues. The CDR3: CASSLPLGGGNTGELFF. The CDR3 DNA sequence: TGTGCCAGCAGCTTACCCCTTGGGGGCGGCAACACCGGGGAGCTGTTTTTT.

The chain couples TRBV10-3 to TRBJ2-7; 13 bases match TRBD2. Trimming cost V 3 bases and J 7 bases; bases outside gene matches: 9. The length of the CDR3 is 16 residues. Germline V gene sequence: CDR1 ENHRY, CDR2 SYGVKD. CDR3 sequence: CAISDSGTSGEEEQYF. CDR3 bases: TGTGCCATCAGTGACTCAGGGACTAGCGGGGAGGAAGAGCAGTACTTC.

The V gene is TRBV9, the J gene TRBJ2-2; D might be TRBD2 (5 bases). V lost 9 bases and J lost 5, with 11 bases in between. CDR3 length: 12 residues. Germline CDR1 reads SGDLS; CDR2 reads YYNGEE. CDR3 loop: CAITRDTGELFF. The CDR3 DNA reads TGTGCCATAACGAGGGATACCGGGGAGCTGTTTTTT. Using reference TRBV9 and TRBJ2-2 for the parts outside the CDR3, the full variable domain is DSGVTQTPKHLITATGQRVTLRCSPRSGDLSVYWYQQSLDQGLQFLIQYYNGEERAKGNILERFSAQQFPDLHSELNLSSLELGDSALYFCAITRDTGELFFGEGSRLTVL.

V gene TRBV4-1 combines with J gene TRBJ2-1, with D tentatively TRBD2 (6 bases). Trimming removed 4 bases at V and 8 bases at J, with 9 bases between. The CDR3 loop spans 12 amino acids. Germline assignment: CDR1 MGHRA and CDR2 YSYEKL. CDR3 coding DNA: TGCGCCAGCAGCCGGGAGGAGCATGAGCAGTTCTTC. It is translated as CASSREEHEQFF.

The chain employs TRBV19 and TRBJ2-2; 10 bases are a match to TRBD2. The CDR3 has 18 amino acids. J was trimmed by 7 bases and V by 3 bases; bases with no gene match: 14. Germline V gene lookup returns CDR1 LNHDA and CDR2 SQIVND (reference sequence). CDR3 protein: CASSIFGASGSLGGELFF. CDR3 DNA: TGTGCCAGTAGTATTTTTGGGGCTAGCGGGAGTTTGGGCGGGGAGCTGTTTTTT.

The chain links TRBV18 to TRBJ2-3, with TRBD2 identical over 10 bases. Losses at the gene ends were 3 bases for V and 4 bases for J; bases not matched to a gene: 4. Germline CDR1 reads KGHSH; CDR2 reads LQKENI. CDR3 size: 15 residues. The CDR3 DNA is TGTGCCAGCTCACCGACTAGCGGGTCCTCAGATACGCAGTATTTT. It encodes CASSPTSGSSDTQYF.

The V gene is TRBV6-6, the J gene TRBJ1-3; D not resolved. Trimming removed 2 bases from V and 0 bases from J, with 11 bases in between. This CDR3 is built from 16 residues. Germline CDR1 and CDR2: MNHNY and SVGAGI (reference sequence). CDR3 residues: CASSYGVPSSGNTIYF. DNA of the CDR3: TGTGCCAGCAGTTACGGTGTCCCTAGCTCTGGAAACACCATATATTTT.

V usage is TRBV13 and J usage is TRBJ1-1; maybe TRBD1 (6 bases). Germline loops: CDR1 PRHDT, CDR2 FYEKMQ (reference sequence). There are 12 residues in the CDR3. The ends were cut back, 6 bases at V and 8 bases at J, with 13 bases in the middle. The CDR3 coding sequence is TGTGCCAGCAGGAAGGGGGGAGTCGAAGCTTTCTTT. Its translation is CASRKGGVEAFF.

About this clone: The junction shows a germline mismatch at one end, possibly a read error. The chain couples TRBV2 to TRBJ2-5, with 7 bases lining up with TRBD2. Germline values: CDR1 SNHLY, CDR2 FYNNEI. The CDR3 contains 19 residues. The CDR3 coding sequence is TGTGCCGGCAGCGACGGGAATTTGGCGGGGGTGCGCCCCATCGGGACCCAGTACTTC. This translates into CAGSDGNLAGVRPIGTQYF.

The chain carries TRBV19 and TRBJ1-3; weak D call: TRBD1 (6 bases). Trimming took off 4 bases at V and 0 bases at J, with 16 bases between the two ends. Germline V gene sequence: CDR1 LNHDA, CDR2 SQIVND (reference sequence). The CDR3 is made up of 17 amino acids. The CDR3 sequence: CASSTQGPTASGNTIYF. The CDR3 nucleotides read TGTGCCAGTAGTACCCAGGGGCCAACCGCCTCTGGAAACACCATATATTTT.

The chain recombines TRBV4-3 with TRBJ1-2; D is undetermined. Germline CDR1 reads LGHNA; CDR2 reads YSLEER. The CDR3 consists of 17 residues. V was pared by 6 bases and J by 4 bases, with 24 bases between. The CDR3: CASSYTPGDSPAYGYTF. CDR3 coding DNA: TGCGCCAGCAGTTACACACCGGGAGACTCACCCGCCTATGGCTACACCTTC.

The chain recombines TRBV28 with TRBJ2-1, with D possibly called TRBD1 or TRBD2 (5 bases each). In germline, CDR1 is MDHEN, CDR2 SYDVKM. The CDR3 runs 12 residues. For the CDR3, the DNA is TGTGGCCTGGGACCCCCCTACAATGAGCAGTTCTTC. This codes for CGLGPPYNEQFF.

Written as DNA, the CDR3 is TGTGCCAGCAGCTTAAGTTCTCTTGGCTACACCTTC. Amino acid sequence: CASSLSSLGYTF. The chain carries TRBV11-2 and TRBJ1-2; no reliable D call. The CDR3 covers 12 residues. From germline, CDR1 is SGHAT and CDR2 FQNNGV. Trimming cost V 2 bases and J 7 bases, with 8 bases left between them.

This chain connects TRBV4-1 to TRBJ2-7; TRBD2 agrees at 9 bases. The CDR3 has 16 amino acids. Germline V gene sequence: CDR1 MGHRA, CDR2 YSYEKL. The V and J ends lost 0 bases and 2 bases, in that order; junction bases with no gene match: 5. The CDR3 nucleotides read TGCGCCAGCAGCCAAGAGTGGAGACTAGCGGCCTACGAGCAGTACTTC. It is translated as CASSQEWRLAAYEQYF.

The chain is built from TRBV2 and TRBJ2-5, with 14 nucleotides matching TRBD2. The CDR3 runs to 19 residues. CDR1 is SNHLY and CDR2 is FYNNEI in the germline V gene. The ends lost 2 bases at V and 5 bases at J; junction bases unmatched: 13. CDR3 region: CASSERYTTSGRDRETQYF. In nucleotides, the CDR3 is TGTGCCAGCAGTGAAAGGTATACGACTAGCGGGAGGGATCGTGAGACCCAGTACTTC. Filled out from reference TRBV2 and TRBJ2-5, the complete variable domain reads EPEVTQTPSHQVTQMGQEVILRCVPISNHLYFYWYRQILGQKVEFLVSFYNNEISEKSEIFDDQFSVERPDGSNFTLKIRSTKLEDSAMYFCASSERYTTSGRDRETQYFGPGTRLLVL.

V usage is TRBV6-6 and J usage is TRBJ2-7; TRBD1 agrees at 7 bases. This CDR3 is built from 12 residues. CDR1 and CDR2 from the germline V gene are MNHNY and SVGAGI (reference sequence). The junction had 2 bases not matched to a gene; V was cut back by 5 bases and J by 4 bases. The CDR3 coding sequence is TGTGCCAGCAGTACACAGGGGTACGAGCAGTACTTC. Translated: CASSTQGYEQYF.

The rearrangement uses TRBV11-2 and TRBJ1-1, with D uncertain. This CDR3 region has 14 residues. The ends were cut back, 2 bases at V and 3 bases at J, with 10 bases in the middle. Germline lookup yields CDR1 SGHAT and CDR2 FQNNGV. The CDR3 loop reads CASSLISSHTEAFF. In DNA, the CDR3 is TGTGCCAGCAGCTTAATTAGCAGCCACACTGAAGCTTTCTTT.

Concerning this clone itself: Other DNA sequences in the same sample also yield this CDR3. The chain is built from TRBV27 and TRBJ2-1; D possibly corresponds to TRBD2 (5 bases). Trimming removed 4 bases from V and 3 bases from J, with 7 bases in between. The CDR3 covers 13 residues. CDR1 and CDR2 (germline): MNHEY, SMNVEV (reference sequence). This CDR3 is CASSSTIYNEQFF. The CDR3 coding sequence is TGTGCCAGCAGTTCGACTATCTACAATGAGCAGTTCTTC.

The rearrangement links TRBV29-1 to TRBJ1-2; D is ambiguous. V was pared by 1 base and J by 5 bases, with 11 bases between. The CDR3 runs to 13 residues. CDR1 and CDR2 from the germline V gene are SQVTM and ANQGSEA. The CDR3 sequence is CSVEGTNVYGYTF. The CDR3 nucleotides are TGCAGCGTTGAAGGGACGAACGTTTATGGCTACACCTTC.